Listed below are T cell receptor beta chains from one sample, sequenced in a study of blood T cell repertoires in COVID-19. Some clones are missing from TCRdb's copy, which holds only in-frame ones; the method was immunoSEQ multiplex PCR. The sample lists roughly 120,000 clones; more than 80% were seen once. The sample taken for sequencing was peripheral blood. The receptors stem from a woman in her forties or fifties with acute or convalescent COVID-19. CDR3s include the opening cysteine and the closing phenylalanine or tryptophan. D genes are given only for firm matches. The size field is filled for only some rows; it gives once, few, many or a size class.

d_call	v_call	j_call	clone_size	cdr3_aa	cdr3_nt
-	TRBV6-1	TRBJ2-7	-	CASSDIIRQRSYEQYF	TGTGCCAGCAGTGACATCATACGACAGCGCTCCTACGAGCAGTACTTC
-	TRBV9	TRBJ1-1	-	CASSATEDQGRAFF	TGTGCCAGCAGCGCGACCGAAGATCAGGGTCGGGCTTTCTTT
TRBD1	TRBV4-1	TRBJ2-1	-	CASSQVQDRPYNEQFF	TGCGCCAGCAGCCAAGTACAGGACAGGCCCTACAATGAGCAGTTCTTC
-	TRBV9	TRBJ2-3	-	CASSSGANFQDTQYF	TGTGCCAGCAGCTCAGGGGCCAACTTTCAAGATACGCAGTATTTT
TRBD2	TRBV9	TRBJ2-2	-	CASSTPTSGGANTGELFF	TGTGCCAGCAGCACCCCGACTAGCGGGGGGGCAAATACCGGGGAGCTGTTTTTT
-	TRBV28	TRBJ1-2	-	CASSFIAGPRGYTF	TGTGCCAGCAGTTTTATCGCAGGGCCACGAGGCTACACCTTC
TRBD1	TRBV11-2	TRBJ2-1	-	CASSSGTGSYNEQFF	TGTGCCAGCAGCTCGGGGACAGGGAGCTACAATGAGCAGTTCTTC
-	TRBV15	TRBJ2-1	once	CATSKTAGVRYGNEQFF	TGTGCCACCAGCAAAACTGCAGGGGTTAGGTATGGCAATGAGCAGTTCTTC
-	TRBV4-1	TRBJ1-1	-	CASSPGGRGNTEAFF	TGCGCCAGCAGCCCAGGAGGGAGGGGGAACACTGAAGCTTTCTTT
TRBD2	TRBV7-2	TRBJ2-7	-	CASSLVAGGSYEQYF	TGTGCCAGCAGCTTAGTTGCGGGGGGTAGTTACGAGCAGTACTTC
TRBD1	TRBV29-1	TRBJ1-2	-	CSAGQERGSGGYTF	TGCAGCGCCGGACAGGAGAGGGGTTCGGGAGGCTACACCTTC
-	TRBV10-2	TRBJ2-3	-	CASSEEGVWQYF	TGCGCCAGCAGTGAAGAGGGGGTCTGGCAGTATTTT
-	TRBV6-5	TRBJ2-1	-	CASSYRSEGVNNEQFF	TGTGCCAGCAGTTACAGGTCAGAGGGAGTCAACAATGAGCAGTTCTTC
-	TRBV3-1/TRBV3-2	TRBJ2-1	-	CASSQVETVVYNEQFF	TGTGCCAGCAGCCAAGTTGAAACAGTCGTCTACAATGAGCAGTTCTTC
-	TRBV10-2	TRBJ2-1	-	CASGRVSNNEQFF	TGCGCCAGCGGCAGGGTTTCGAACAATGAGCAGTTCTTC
-	TRBV11-2	TRBJ1-2	-	CASSLGHGSNYGYTF	TGTGCCAGCAGCTTAGGCCACGGGTCTAACTATGGCTACACCTTC
TRBD1	TRBV19	TRBJ2-5	-	CASSTDRGRGEETQYF	TGTGCCAGTAGTACGGACAGGGGGCGGGGAGAAGAGACCCAGTACTTC
-	TRBV4-1	TRBJ1-1	medium-sized	CASSQDGVAFF	TGCGCCAGCAGCCAAGACGGTGTGGCTTTCTTT
-	TRBV6-5	TRBJ2-1	-	CASSSWDFSYNEQFF	TGTGCCAGCTCTTCTTGGGACTTCTCCTACAATGAGCAGTTCTTC
-	TRBV30	TRBJ2-4	-	CAWIPRLAKNIQYF	TGTGCCTGGATTCCTAGGCTAGCCAAAAACATTCAGTACTTC
-	TRBV6-5	TRBJ1-1	-	CASSYSARGNTEAFF	TGTGCCAGCAGTTACTCGGCTCGAGGGAACACTGAAGCTTTCTTT
TRBD1	TRBV27	TRBJ1-6	-	CASSLDRDQKSPLHF	TGTGCCAGCAGTTTAGACAGGGATCAGAAATCACCCCTCCACTTT
-	TRBV7-6	TRBJ2-2	-	CASSVSGKTDTGELFF	TGTGCCAGCAGCGTATCAGGGAAAACAGACACCGGGGAGCTGTTTTTT
-	TRBV5-4	TRBJ2-7	-	CASSLAGGGGIYEQYF	TGTGCCAGCAGCTTGGCTGGGGGAGGGGGGATCTACGAGCAGTACTTC
-	TRBV27	TRBJ2-5	-	CASSRTGLPRETQYF	TGTGCCAGCAGTCGAACAGGGTTACCACGGGAGACCCAGTACTTC
-	TRBV7-8	TRBJ1-3	-	CASSLGFLGNTIYF	TGTGCCAGCAGCCTCGGGTTTCTTGGAAACACCATATATTTT
-	TRBV7-9	TRBJ2-2	-	CASSLPRLSTGELFF	TGTGCCAGCAGCTTGCCTAGGCTGAGCACCGGGGAGCTGTTTTTT